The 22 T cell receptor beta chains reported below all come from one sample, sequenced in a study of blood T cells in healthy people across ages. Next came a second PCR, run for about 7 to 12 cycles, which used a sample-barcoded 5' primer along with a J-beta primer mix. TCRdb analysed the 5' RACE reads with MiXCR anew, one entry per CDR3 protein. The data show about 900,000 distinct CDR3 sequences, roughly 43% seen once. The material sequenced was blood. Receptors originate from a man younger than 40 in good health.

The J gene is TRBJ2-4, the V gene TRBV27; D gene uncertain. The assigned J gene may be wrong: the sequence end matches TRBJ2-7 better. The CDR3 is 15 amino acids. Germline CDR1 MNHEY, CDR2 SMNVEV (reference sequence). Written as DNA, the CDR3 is TGTGCCAGCAGTTTATCGATAGGTTCGACCTACGAGCAGTACTTC. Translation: CASSLSIGSTYEQYF.

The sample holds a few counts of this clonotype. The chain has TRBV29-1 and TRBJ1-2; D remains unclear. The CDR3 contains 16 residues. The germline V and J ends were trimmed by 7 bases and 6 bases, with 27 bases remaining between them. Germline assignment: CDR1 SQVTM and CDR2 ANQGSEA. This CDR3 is CSARGQEARSSDGYTF. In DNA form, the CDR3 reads TGCAGCGCCCGAGGGCAGGAGGCAAGATCCTCTGATGGCTACACCTTC.

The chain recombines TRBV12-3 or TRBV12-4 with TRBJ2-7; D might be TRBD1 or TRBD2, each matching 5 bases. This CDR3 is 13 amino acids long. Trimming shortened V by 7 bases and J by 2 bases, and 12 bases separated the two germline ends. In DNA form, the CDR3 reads TGTGCCAGCAAGAGGGGAGTAGCCTACGAGCAGTACTTC. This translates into CASKRGVAYEQYF.

DNA for the CDR3: TGTGCCAGCAGTTATCAGGGGGGCCGAAAACTGTTTTTT. Its translation: CASSYQGGRKLFF. The V call is TRBV6-5, the J call TRBJ1-4; 7 bases line up with TRBD1. The V segment lost 3 bases and the J segment 10 bases; nucleotides outside the gene matches: 5. There are 13 residues in the CDR3. CDR1 is MNHEY and CDR2 is SVGAGI in the germline V gene.

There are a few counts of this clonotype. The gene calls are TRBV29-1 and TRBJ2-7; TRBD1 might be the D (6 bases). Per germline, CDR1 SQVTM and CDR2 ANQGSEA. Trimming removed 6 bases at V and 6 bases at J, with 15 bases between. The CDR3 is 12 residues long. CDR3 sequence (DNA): TGCAGCGTCGCCGGGACAAATGCCGAGCAGTACTTC. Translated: CSVAGTNAEQYF.

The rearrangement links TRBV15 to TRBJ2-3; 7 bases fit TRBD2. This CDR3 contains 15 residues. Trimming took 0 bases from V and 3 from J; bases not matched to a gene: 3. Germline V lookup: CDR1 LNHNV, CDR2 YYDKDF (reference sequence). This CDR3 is CATSRDGLETDTQYF. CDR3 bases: TGTGCCACCAGCAGAGATGGACTAGAAACAGATACGCAGTATTTT. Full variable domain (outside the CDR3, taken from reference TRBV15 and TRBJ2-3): DAMVIQNPRYQVTQFGKPVTLSCSQTLNHNVMYWYQQKSSQAPKLLFHYYDKDFNNEADTPDNFQSRRPNTSFCFLDIRSPGLGDTAMYLCATSRDGLETDTQYFGPGTRLTVL.

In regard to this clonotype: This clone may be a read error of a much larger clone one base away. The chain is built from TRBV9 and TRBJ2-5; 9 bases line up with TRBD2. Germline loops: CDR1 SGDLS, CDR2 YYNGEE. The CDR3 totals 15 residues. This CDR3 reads CASSVLAGSQETQHF. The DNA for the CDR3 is TGTGCCAGCAGCGTCCTAGCGGGATCACAAGAGACCCAGCACTTC.

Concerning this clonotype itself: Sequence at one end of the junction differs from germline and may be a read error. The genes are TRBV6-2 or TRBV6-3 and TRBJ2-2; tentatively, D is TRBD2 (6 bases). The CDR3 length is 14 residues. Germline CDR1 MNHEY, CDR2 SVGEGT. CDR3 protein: CASNHGANTGGLFF. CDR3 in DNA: TGTGCCAGCAATCACGGAGCGAACACCGGGGGGCTGTTTTTT.

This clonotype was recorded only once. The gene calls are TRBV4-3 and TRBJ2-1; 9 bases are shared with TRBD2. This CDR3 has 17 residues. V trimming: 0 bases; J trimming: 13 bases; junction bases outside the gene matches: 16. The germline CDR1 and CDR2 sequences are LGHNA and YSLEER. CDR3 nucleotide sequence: TGCGCCAGCAGCCAAGAACCTAGCGGGATAGGGAAAGAGACCCAGTTCTTC. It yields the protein CASSQEPSGIGKETQFF.

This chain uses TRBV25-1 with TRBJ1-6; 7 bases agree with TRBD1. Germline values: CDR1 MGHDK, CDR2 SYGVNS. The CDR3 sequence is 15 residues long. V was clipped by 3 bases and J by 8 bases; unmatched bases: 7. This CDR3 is CASSDLTGSDSPLHF. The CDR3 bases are TGTGCCAGCAGTGACCTGACAGGGTCCGATTCACCCCTCCACTTT. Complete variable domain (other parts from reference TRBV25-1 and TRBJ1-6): EADIYQTPRYLVIGTGKKITLECSQTMGHDKMYWYQQDPGMELHLIHYSYGVNSTEKGDLSSESTVSRIRTEHFPLTLESARPSHTSQYLCASSDLTGSDSPLHFGNGTRLTVT.

In nucleotides, the CDR3 is TGTGCCAGCAGTGAGAGCTCCTATAATTCACCCCTCCACTTT. Translated: CASSESSYNSPLHF. The chain joins TRBV25-1 to TRBJ1-6; no reliable D call. Per the germline V gene, CDR1 is MGHDK and CDR2 is SYGVNS. The ends were cut back, 3 bases at V and 0 bases at J, with 3 bases in the middle. This CDR3 spans 14 amino acids.

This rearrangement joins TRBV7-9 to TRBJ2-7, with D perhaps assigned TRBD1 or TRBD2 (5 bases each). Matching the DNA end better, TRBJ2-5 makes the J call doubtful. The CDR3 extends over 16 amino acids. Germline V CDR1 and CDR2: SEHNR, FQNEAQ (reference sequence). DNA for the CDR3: TGTGCCAGCAGCTTAGCCATTCGGGACCCTAGGGAGACCCAGTACTTC. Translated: CASSLAIRDPRETQYF.

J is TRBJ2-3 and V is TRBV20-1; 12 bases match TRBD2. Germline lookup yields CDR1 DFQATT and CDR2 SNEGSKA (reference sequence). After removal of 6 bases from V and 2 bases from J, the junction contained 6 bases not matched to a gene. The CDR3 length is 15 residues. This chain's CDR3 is CSARTSGAYTDTQYF. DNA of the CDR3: TGCAGTGCCCGGACTAGCGGGGCTTACACAGATACGCAGTATTTT.

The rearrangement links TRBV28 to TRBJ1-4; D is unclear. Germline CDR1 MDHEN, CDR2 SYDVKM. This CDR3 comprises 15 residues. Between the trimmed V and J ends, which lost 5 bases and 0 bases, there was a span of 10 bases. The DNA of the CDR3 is TGTGCCAGCAGTCCTCTACAGACAACTAATGAAAAACTGTTTTTT. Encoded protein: CASSPLQTTNEKLFF.

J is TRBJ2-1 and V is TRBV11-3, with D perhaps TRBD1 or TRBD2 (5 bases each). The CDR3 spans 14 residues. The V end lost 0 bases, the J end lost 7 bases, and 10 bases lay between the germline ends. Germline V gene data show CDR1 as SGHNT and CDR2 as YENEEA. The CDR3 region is CASSLDLGRNEQFF. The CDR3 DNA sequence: TGTGCCAGCAGCTTAGATCTGGGACGGAATGAGCAGTTCTTC.

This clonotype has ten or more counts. The chain's CDR3 is CAISESGYEQYF. DNA of the CDR3: TGTGCCATCAGTGAGTCGGGGTACGAGCAGTACTTC. The chain uses TRBV10-3 and TRBJ2-7, with D unclear. The V end was cut by 0 bases, the J end by 4 bases, with 4 bases between. Germline CDR1 is ENHRY and CDR2 is SYGVKD. The CDR3 spans 12 residues.

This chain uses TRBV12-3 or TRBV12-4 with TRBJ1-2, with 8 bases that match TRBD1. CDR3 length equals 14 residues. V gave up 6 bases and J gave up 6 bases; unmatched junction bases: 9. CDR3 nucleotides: TGTGCCAGCAGCCCTGACAGGGGCAGGGATGGCTACACCTTC. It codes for CASSPDRGRDGYTF.

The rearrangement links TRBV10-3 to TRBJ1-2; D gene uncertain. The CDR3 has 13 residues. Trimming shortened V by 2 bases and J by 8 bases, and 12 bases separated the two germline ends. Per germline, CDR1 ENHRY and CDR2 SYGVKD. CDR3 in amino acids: CAISEVQVGGYTF. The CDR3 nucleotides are TGTGCCATCAGTGAGGTCCAGGTTGGCGGCTACACCTTC.

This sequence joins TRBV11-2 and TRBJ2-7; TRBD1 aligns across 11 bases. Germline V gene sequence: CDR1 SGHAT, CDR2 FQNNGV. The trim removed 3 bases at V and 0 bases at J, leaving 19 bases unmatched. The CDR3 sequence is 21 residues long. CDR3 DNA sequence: TGTGCCAGCAGCTTCAAAGGACAGGGGGCCACCTTAACTACATCCTCCTACGAGCAGTACTTC. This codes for CASSFKGQGATLTTSSYEQYF.

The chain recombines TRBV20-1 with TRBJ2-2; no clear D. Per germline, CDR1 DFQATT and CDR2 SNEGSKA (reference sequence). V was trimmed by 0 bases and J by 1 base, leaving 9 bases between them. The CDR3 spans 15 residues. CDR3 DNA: TGCAGTGCTAGAGACCGGGCCGGGAACACCGGGGAGCTGTTTTTT. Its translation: CSARDRAGNTGELFF.

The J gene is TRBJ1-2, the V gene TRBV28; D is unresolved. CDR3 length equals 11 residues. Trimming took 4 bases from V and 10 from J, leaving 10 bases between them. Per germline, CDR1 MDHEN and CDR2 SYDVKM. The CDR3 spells CASSSLNDYTF. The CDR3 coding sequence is TGTGCCAGCAGTTCCCTTAATGACTACACCTTC.

The CDR3 loop is CASSARTTEQYF. The CDR3, as DNA: TGTGCCAGCAGTGCCAGAACTACCGAGCAGTACTTC. The gene calls are TRBV6-1 and TRBJ2-7; D call uncertain. The CDR3 has 12 amino acids. Germline V lookup: CDR1 MNHNS, CDR2 SASEGT. Trimming shortened V by 4 bases and J by 6 bases, and 10 bases separated the two germline ends.